The subject of this entry is one T cell receptor (beta chain). Its antigen is not yet known. Base qualities were left out, and no much larger clone turns up one base away. The data originate from a study of CD8+ T cells in alopecia areata (dated by TCRdb to between 2017 and 2018). Regarding the study in general: The study used high-throughput TCRbeta sequencing to examine T cell clonal expansion in alopecia areata, in both the C3H/HeJ mouse model and human patients. In humans, TCRbeta sequencing was performed on scalp tissue and on sorted CD4+ and CD8+ peripheral blood T cells from healthy controls and from patients with patchy or totalis/universalis alopecia areata. Scalp clonality was compared among normal scalp (n=4), patchy alopecia areata scalp (n=8), and alopecia totalis/universalis scalp (n=8). RNA came from the PAXgene miRNA kit for fixed scalp, the miRNeasy kit for PBMCs, and the RNeasy kit for mouse skin. TCRbeta CDR3 regions were amplified by immunoSEQ multiplex PCR with 35 Vbeta forward and 13 Jbeta reverse primers.

Peripheral blood and lesional scalp punch biopsies were obtained from patients with alopecia areata. PBMCs were isolated by density centrifugation and stained for CD3, CD4 and CD8, after which CD4+ and CD8+ T cells were sorted on a FACSAria. As part of a multicenter biomarker study, untreated alopecia areata patients were recruited. In a handful of patients from the biomarker study, blood CD8+ T cells were sorted further into NKG2D-low and NKG2D-high fractions. Library generation was performed with the immunoSEQ multiplex PCR assay. To provide template for TCR sequencing, every sample had RNA extracted and reverse transcribed into cDNA. First-strand cDNA was synthesized using SuperScript III with a 2:1 mix of oligo-dT and random hexamers. A synthetic immune receptor repertoire was used to measure amplification bias, and any remaining bias was corrected computationally. The published analysis was carried out like this. Raw reads were preprocessed to remove errors, and CDR3 was defined by IMGT conventions from the conserved cysteine to phenylalanine. Clonality was computed as 1 minus the Shannon entropy, with the entropy normalized by log2 of the number of productive unique TCRs. Whether each scalp clone was CD4 or CD8 was inferred by checking scalp TCRbeta sequences against the CD4 and CD8 repertoires from sorted blood. The table was pulled from immuneACCESS by TCRdb, which kept in-frame rearrangements only. Such tables lose some clones; where checked, under half of the loss comes from unresolved V genes, and the rest has no known cause. The D gene and trimming were derived from the DNA, and the V and J assignments and clone size from that table. The sample has roughly 64,000 clones on record, 44% of them singletons. Roughly 47% of the sample comes from the top ten.

Results the study describes overall, beyond this receptor: Compared with normal scalp, lesional scalp had higher clonality and more expanded CD8+ clones, particularly in alopecia totalis/universalis, a pattern that suggests antigenic drive. Resident alphabeta T cells in normal human skin are also sequenced, complicating scalp TCR repertoire analysis, unlike mouse skin dominated by gammadelta T cells. Shared TCR sequences between patients were less evident than in mice, which may be partly attributable to HLA diversity in the patient population.

Clipping removes 5 bases from V and 2 bases from J, with 6 as the unmatched junction base count. The CDR3 covers 14 residues, taking in both the cysteine and the phenylalanine. The only DNA kept is the CDR3, 42 bases in frame from the first base. Reading the germline V gene (reference sequence) gives CDR1 SEHNR and CDR2 FQNEAQ. The sequenced sample consisted of NKG2D-low CD8+ T cells sorted from blood. The cell subset or site label on this specimen signifies: sorted CD8+ NKG2D-low blood T cells. The TCR was taken from a human donor with alopecia areata. The sequence joins TRBV7-9 to TRBJ2-7; 7 bases in the middle match TRBD1. The base sequence is TGTGCCAGCAGCCCCGGACAGGTTCCCTACGAGCAGTACTTC. It translates as CASSPGQVPYEQYF.